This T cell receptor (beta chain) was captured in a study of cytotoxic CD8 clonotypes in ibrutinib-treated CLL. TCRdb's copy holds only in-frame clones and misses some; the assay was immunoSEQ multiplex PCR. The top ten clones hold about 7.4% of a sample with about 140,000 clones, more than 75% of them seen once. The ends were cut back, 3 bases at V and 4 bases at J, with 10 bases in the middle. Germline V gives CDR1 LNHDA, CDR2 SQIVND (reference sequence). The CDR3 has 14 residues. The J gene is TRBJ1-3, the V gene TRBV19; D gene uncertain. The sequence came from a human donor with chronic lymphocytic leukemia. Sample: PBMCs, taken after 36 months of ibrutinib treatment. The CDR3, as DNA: TGTGCCAGTAGTATCCTTACCGTGGGAAACACCATATATTTT. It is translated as CASSILTVGNTIYF.